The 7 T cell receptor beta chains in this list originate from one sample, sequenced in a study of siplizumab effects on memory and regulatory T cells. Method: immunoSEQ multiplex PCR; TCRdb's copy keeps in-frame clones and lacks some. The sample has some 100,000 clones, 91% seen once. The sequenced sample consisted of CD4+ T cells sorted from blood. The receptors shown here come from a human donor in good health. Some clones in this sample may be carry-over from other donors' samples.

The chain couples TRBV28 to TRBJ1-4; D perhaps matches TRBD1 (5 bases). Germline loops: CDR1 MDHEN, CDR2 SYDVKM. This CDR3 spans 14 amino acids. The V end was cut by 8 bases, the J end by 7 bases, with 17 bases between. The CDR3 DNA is TGTGCCAGCCGTTATGCGGGGCATATTGAAAAACTGTTTTTT. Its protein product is CASRYAGHIEKLFF.

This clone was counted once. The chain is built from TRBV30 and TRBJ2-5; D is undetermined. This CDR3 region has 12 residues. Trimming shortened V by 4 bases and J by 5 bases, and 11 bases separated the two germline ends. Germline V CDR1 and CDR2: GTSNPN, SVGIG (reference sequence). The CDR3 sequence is CAWKDIRETQYF. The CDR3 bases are TGTGCCTGGAAAGACATCCGGGAGACCCAGTACTTC.

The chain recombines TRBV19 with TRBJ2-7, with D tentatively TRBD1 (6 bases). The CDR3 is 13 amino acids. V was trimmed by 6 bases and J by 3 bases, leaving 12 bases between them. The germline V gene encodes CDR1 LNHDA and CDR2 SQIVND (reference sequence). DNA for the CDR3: TGTGCCAGTAGCCCAGGGGCACACTACGAGCAGTACTTC. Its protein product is CASSPGAHYEQYF.

Written as DNA, the CDR3 is TGTGCCACCCACGGGAGGACCAATCAGCCCCAGCATTTT. This encodes CATHGRTNQPQHF. The chain uses TRBV28 and TRBJ1-5; D gene unclear. Germline V lookup: CDR1 MDHEN, CDR2 SYDVKM. Trimming shortened V by 10 bases and J by 3 bases, and 13 bases separated the two germline ends. The CDR3 spans 13 residues.

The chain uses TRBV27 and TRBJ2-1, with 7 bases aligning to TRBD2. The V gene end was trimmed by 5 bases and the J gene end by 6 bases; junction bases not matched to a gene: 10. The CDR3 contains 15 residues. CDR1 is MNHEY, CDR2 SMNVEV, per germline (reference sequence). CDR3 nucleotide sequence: TGTGCCAGCAGTCCTAGGCCCAGGGAGGGCAATGAGCAGTTCTTC. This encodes CASSPRPREGNEQFF.

The CDR3 DNA reads as TGTGCCAGCAGTACCCAGGGCGCAGAAACGAAGGGCTACACCTTC. This translates into CASSTQGAETKGYTF. This sequence joins TRBV2 and TRBJ1-2; weak D call: TRBD1 (5 bases). The CDR3 sequence is 15 residues long. With 5 bases removed from V and 8 bases from J, the gap between germline ends came to 21 bases. The germline gives CDR1 SNHLY, CDR2 FYNNEI.

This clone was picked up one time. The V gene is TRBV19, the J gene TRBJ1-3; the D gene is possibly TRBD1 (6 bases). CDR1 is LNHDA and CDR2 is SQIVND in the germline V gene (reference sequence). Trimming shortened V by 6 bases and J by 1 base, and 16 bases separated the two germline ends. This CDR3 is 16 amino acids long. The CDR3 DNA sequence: TGTGCCAGTAGCCTACCGGGACATCAGTCTGGAAACACCATATATTTT. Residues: CASSLPGHQSGNTIYF.